This T cell receptor beta chain is from a study of blood T cell repertoires in COVID-19. Study at large: Samples representing acute and convalescent COVID-19 were sourced from the United States, Italy and Spain.

Trimming took 3 bases from V and 8 from J; bases not matched to a gene: 9. The CDR3 sequence is 15 residues long. Germline lookup yields CDR1 SGHVS and CDR2 FQNEAQ. Enrolled through a virtual design, the participants were between 18 and 89 years of age and came from approximately 25 US areas. Sequencing used immunoSEQ multiplex PCR; TCRdb keeps in-frame clones, though not all of them. The top ten clones hold roughly 2.5% of a sample with about 230,000 clones, approximately 90% of them seen once. The receptor was derived from a woman aged 40 to 50 with acute COVID-19. Sequencing used PBMCs or T cells enriched from blood (not recorded which). The chain carries TRBV7-8 and TRBJ2-1; 8 bases fit TRBD2. The chain's CDR3 is CASSFRASGSDEQFF. In nucleotides, the CDR3 is TGTGCCAGCAGCTTCAGAGCGAGCGGGAGTGATGAGCAGTTCTTC.